Each of the 4 T cell receptor beta chains below was sequenced from the same sample in a study of cytomegalovirus exposure and HLA in healthy donors. PCR employed 60 Vbeta and 13 Jbeta primers. Sequencing was performed with immunoSEQ multiplex PCR; in TCRdb, only in-frame clones are kept and a portion is missing. The table includes 150,000 to 200,000 clones, roughly 87% detected once. Input material: PBMCs. These receptors were collected from a woman between 50 and 59 years old in good health and CMV-seronegative.

The chain couples TRBV9 to TRBJ1-2; D is perhaps TRBD1 (6 bases). Looked up from germline, CDR1 is SGDLS and CDR2 is YYNGEE. Trimming took off 3 bases at V and 6 bases at J, with 15 bases between the two ends. This CDR3 has 14 amino acids. CDR3 in DNA: TGTGCCAGCAGCGCGGGTACTCGGACAGATGGCTACACCTTC. It specifies CASSAGTRTDGYTF.

V gene TRBV7-2 combines with J gene TRBJ1-2; 8 bases line up with TRBD1. Unmatched junction bases numbered 6, after V lost 5 bases and J lost 4 bases. The germline V gene encodes CDR1 SGHTA and CDR2 FQGNSA. The CDR3 spans 14 residues. CDR3 DNA sequence: TGTGCCAGCAGCCTGGACAGGGTGTCCTATGGCTACACCTTC. It translates to CASSLDRVSYGYTF.

This chain links TRBV5-5 with TRBJ2-5, with 7 bases lining up with TRBD1. CDR3 length: 14 residues. Germline-derived CDR1 and CDR2 are SGHKS and YYEKEE (reference sequence). V lost 3 bases to trimming and J lost 6 bases; unmatched junction nucleotides: 8. Written as DNA, the CDR3 is TGTGCCAGCAGCTCTCGACAGGGTTTGAAGACCCAGTACTTC. This sequence encodes CASSSRQGLKTQYF. Using reference TRBV5-5 and TRBJ2-5 for the parts outside the CDR3, the full variable domain is DAGVTQSPTHLIKTRGQQVTLRCSPISGHKSVSWYQQVLGQGPQFIFQYYEKEERGRGNFPDRFSARQFPNYSSELNVNALLLGDSALYLCASSSRQGLKTQYFGPGTRLLVL.

The chain carries TRBV27 and TRBJ2-3; 8 nucleotides match TRBD1. The ends lost 3 bases at V and 0 bases at J; junction bases unmatched: 8. The CDR3 has 17 amino acids. Germline values: CDR1 MNHEY, CDR2 SMNVEV (reference sequence). The CDR3 spells CASSFGQGPASTDTQYF. CDR3 DNA: TGTGCCAGCAGTTTCGGACAGGGCCCCGCTAGCACAGATACGCAGTATTTT.